The present T cell receptor (beta chain) was sequenced within a study of T cell responses to AZD1222 COVID-19 vaccine (dated by TCRdb to 2020 to 2022). Turning to the overall study: AZD1222 recipients whose second dose came at about 4 weeks and those whose second dose came at about 12 weeks were combined into one group, since spike-specific TCR depth and breadth did not differ between the two schedules. Trial participants were enrolled by age into subgroups of 18-55, 56-69 and 70-plus years, and about 150, 27 and 61 TCR-sequenced participants, respectively, were included in these subgroups. A total of 233 trial participants underwent TCR sequencing, of whom around 200 received two doses of AZD1222 and some 26 received two doses of the MenACWY control vaccine.

A remark on this clone: Its antigen remains unidentified. Base qualities are not provided; no much larger clone lies one nucleotide away.

Looking up the germline V gene yields CDR1 SGHRS and CDR2 YFSETQ. The CDR3 runs 14 residues from the cysteine to the phenylalanine. The kept DNA is CDR3 alone, 42 bases in frame from the first base. Ends trimmed: V by 8 bases, J by 5 bases; bases unmatched to a gene: 6. What the work shows at the level of the full study, not this receptor alone: A significant rise in spike-specific TCR breadth and depth was observed after two AZD1222 doses relative to day 0 and relative to MenACWY recipients. The vaccine-associated CD4 TCRs covered the entire spike protein, and the dominant responses fell in regions 160-218 and 743-854. Reportedly, close to half of the unique spike-specific TCRs recognized epitopes lying outside the regions that are mutated in the B.1.351 and B.1.1.7 variants. Conclusions about previously exposed vaccinees are limited because only five to seven AZD1222 recipients were SARS-CoV-2 seropositive at baseline. Participants were mostly white British, with more females than males. The authors suggested clonal diversity may have been underestimated. Because no day 14 peak-response samples were available, the repertoires could be characterized only after the peak T cell response. In the small 56-69-year group, the increase in depth fell short of significance, most likely because of low power.

Taken with the paper, the label for time point translates to: baseline before first vaccination. Vaccinee samples were obtained from the UK trials COV001 and COV002, which included a single-blind randomized controlled phase 2/3 trial of AZD1222 (ChAdOx1 nCoV-19) in healthy adults. For TCRbeta chain sequencing, PBMC samples from trial participants were taken at day 0 and at day 28 after the second dose. The CDR3 regions of human TCRbeta chains were subjected to immunosequencing. The authors' analysis ran thus. TCRs in the repertoires were compared against a reference library of SARS-CoV-2-specific TCRs that had been generated with the MIRA antigen-specificity platform. Breadth was defined as the fraction of unique TCRs that were SARS-CoV-2-associated, and depth was defined as the fraction of total T cells that were SARS-CoV-2-associated. Using the MIRA data, every spike-specific TCR was mapped to the spike region that the TCR reacted to and assigned to either a CD4 or a CD8 class. Log10-transformed breadth and depth values were compared by one-way ANOVA with Sidak's multiple comparisons tests. Here the immuneACCESS table is served through TCRdb, limited to in-frame sequences with V and J called. Missing clones are a known gap in these copies; in checked studies unresolved V genes cover under half, and the rest lacks a known reason. The V and J calls and clone size are taken from that table; D and trimming were inferred from the DNA. The sample yields roughly 130,000 clones; 75% to 90% were counted once. 1.5% of the sample lies in the top ten.

This receptor chain uses TRBV5-1 and TRBJ2-1; 11 bases in the middle match TRBD1. This sequence originates from an adult in good health. The source was peripheral blood, collected on day 0 of AZD1222 vaccination. CDR3 protein: CASFRDRGNNEQFF. The bases are TGCGCCAGTTTCCGGGACAGGGGGAACAATGAGCAGTTCTTC.